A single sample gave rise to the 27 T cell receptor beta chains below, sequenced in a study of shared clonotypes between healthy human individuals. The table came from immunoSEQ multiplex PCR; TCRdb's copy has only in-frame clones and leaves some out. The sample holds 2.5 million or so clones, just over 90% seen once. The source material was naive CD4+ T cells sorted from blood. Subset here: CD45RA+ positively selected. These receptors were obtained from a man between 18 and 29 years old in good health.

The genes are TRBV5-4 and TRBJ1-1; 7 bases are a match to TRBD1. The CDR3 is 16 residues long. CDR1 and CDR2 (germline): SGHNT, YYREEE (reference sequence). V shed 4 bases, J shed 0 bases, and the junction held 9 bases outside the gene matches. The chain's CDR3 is CASSIPGQTLNTEAFF. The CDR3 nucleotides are TGTGCCAGCAGCATACCGGGACAGACACTGAACACTGAAGCTTTCTTT. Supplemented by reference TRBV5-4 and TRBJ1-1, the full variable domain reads ETGVTQSPTHLIKTRGQQVTLRCSSQSGHNTVSWYQQALGQGPQFIFQYYREEENGRGNFPPRFSGLQFPNYSSELNVNALELDDSALYLCASSIPGQTLNTEAFFGQGTRLTVV.

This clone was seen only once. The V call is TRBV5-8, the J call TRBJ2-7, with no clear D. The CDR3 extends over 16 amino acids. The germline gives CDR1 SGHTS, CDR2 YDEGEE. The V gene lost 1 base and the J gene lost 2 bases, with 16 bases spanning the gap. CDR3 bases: TGTGCCAGCAGCTTGTCCATCACCTTTGCTACCTACGAGCAGTACTTC. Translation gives CASSLSITFATYEQYF.

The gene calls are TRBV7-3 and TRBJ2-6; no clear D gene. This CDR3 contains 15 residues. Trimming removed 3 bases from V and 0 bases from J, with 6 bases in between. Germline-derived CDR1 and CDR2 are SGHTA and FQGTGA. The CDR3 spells CASSLVNSGANVLTF. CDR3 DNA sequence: TGTGCCAGCAGCTTGGTGAACTCTGGGGCCAACGTCCTGACTTTC.

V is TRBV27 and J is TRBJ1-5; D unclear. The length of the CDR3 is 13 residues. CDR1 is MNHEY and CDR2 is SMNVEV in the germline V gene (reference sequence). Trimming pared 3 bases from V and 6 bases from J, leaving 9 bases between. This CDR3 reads CASSFSASQPQHF. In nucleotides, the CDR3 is TGTGCCAGCAGTTTCTCTGCGAGTCAGCCCCAGCATTTT.

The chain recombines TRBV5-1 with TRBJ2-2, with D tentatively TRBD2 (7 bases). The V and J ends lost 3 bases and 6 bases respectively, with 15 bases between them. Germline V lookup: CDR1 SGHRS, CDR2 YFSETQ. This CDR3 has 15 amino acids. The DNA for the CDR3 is TGCGCCAGCAGCTCTCGGGGGGCGAAGGCCGGGGAGCTGTTTTTT. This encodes CASSSRGAKAGELFF. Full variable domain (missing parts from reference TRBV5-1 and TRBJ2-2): KAGVTQTPRYLIKTRGQQVTLSCSPISGHRSVSWYQQTPGQGLQFLFEYFSETQRNKGNFPGRFSGRQFSNSRSEMNVSTLELGDSALYLCASSSRGAKAGELFFGEGSRLTVL.

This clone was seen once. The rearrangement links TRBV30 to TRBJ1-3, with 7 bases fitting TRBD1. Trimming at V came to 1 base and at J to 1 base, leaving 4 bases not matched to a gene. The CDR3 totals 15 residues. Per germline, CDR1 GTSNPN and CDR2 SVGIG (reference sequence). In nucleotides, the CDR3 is TGTGCCTGGAGTGCAGGGGGATTTTCTGGAAACACCATATATTTT. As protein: CAWSAGGFSGNTIYF.

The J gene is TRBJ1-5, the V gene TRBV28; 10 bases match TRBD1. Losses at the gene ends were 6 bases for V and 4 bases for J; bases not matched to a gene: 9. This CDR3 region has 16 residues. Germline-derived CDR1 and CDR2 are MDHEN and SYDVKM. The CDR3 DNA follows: TGTGCCAGCAGGAGCCCTGGGGGACAGGGGAATCAGCCCCAGCATTTT. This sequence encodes CASRSPGGQGNQPQHF.

In nucleotides, the CDR3 is TGTGCCAGCAGCACCGGACTAGGGGGAAGTGAGCAGTTCTTC. Encoded protein: CASSTGLGGSEQFF. The J gene is TRBJ2-1, the V gene TRBV9; D is possibly TRBD2 (7 bases). The CDR3 has 14 residues. The ends were cut back, 4 bases at V and 9 bases at J, with 17 bases in the middle. Germline V lookup: CDR1 SGDLS, CDR2 YYNGEE. Supplemented by reference TRBV9 and TRBJ2-1, the full variable domain reads DSGVTQTPKHLITATGQRVTLRCSPRSGDLSVYWYQQSLDQGLQFLIQYYNGEERAKGNILERFSAQQFPDLHSELNLSSLELGDSALYFCASSTGLGGSEQFFGPGTRLTVL.

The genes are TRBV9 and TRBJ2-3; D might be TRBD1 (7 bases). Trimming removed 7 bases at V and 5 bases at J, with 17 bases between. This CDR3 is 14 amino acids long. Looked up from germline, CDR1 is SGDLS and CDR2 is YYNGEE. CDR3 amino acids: CASANQGGGDTQYF. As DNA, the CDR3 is TGTGCCAGCGCAAACCAGGGGGGAGGAGATACGCAGTATTTT.

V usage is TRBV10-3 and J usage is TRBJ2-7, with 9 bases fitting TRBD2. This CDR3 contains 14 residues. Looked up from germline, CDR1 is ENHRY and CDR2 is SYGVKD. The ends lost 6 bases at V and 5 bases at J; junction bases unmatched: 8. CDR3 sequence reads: CAIRAASGANEQYF. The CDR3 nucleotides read TGTGCCATCAGGGCGGCTAGCGGGGCGAACGAGCAGTACTTC.

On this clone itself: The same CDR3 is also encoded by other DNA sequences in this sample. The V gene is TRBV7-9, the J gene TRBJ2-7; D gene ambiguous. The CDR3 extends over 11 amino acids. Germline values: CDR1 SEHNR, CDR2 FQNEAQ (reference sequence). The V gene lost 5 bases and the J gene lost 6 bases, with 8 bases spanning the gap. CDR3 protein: CASSLYGEQYF. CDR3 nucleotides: TGTGCCAGCAGCCTGTACGGCGAGCAGTACTTC.

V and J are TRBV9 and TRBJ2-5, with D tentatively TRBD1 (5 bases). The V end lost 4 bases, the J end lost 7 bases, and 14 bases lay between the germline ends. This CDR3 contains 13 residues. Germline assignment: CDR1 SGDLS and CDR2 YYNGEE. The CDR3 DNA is TGTGCCAGCAGCTTGGGGCAAATAGGGACCCAGTACTTC. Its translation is CASSLGQIGTQYF.

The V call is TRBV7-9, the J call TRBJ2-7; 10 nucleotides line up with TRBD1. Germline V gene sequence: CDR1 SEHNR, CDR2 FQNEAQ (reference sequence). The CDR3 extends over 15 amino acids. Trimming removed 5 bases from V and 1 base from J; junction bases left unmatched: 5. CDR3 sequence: CASSRRDRGSYEQYF. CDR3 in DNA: TGTGCCAGCAGCCGAAGGGACAGGGGATCCTACGAGCAGTACTTC.

The CDR3 region is CASSRSAREIINTEAFF. The CDR3 coding sequence is TGTGCCAGCAGTCGAAGCGCCAGGGAAATCATAAACACTGAAGCTTTCTTT. The chain couples TRBV2 to TRBJ1-1; TRBD1 might be the D (5 bases). CDR3 length: 17 residues. CDR1 and CDR2 (germline): SNHLY, FYNNEI. V was trimmed by 5 bases and J by 2 bases, leaving 21 bases between them.

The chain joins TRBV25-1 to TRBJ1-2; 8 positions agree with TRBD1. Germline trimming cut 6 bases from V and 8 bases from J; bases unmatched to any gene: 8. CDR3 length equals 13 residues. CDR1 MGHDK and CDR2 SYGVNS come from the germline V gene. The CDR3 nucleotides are TGTGCCAGCAGCCAGGGGGCCGGCCACGGCTACACCTTC. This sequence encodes CASSQGAGHGYTF.

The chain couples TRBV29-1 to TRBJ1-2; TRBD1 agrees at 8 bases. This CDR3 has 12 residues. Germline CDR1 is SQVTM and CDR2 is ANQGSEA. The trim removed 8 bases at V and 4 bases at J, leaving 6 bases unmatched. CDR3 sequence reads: CSLGQGPYGYTF. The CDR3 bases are TGCAGCTTAGGACAGGGCCCCTATGGCTACACCTTC.

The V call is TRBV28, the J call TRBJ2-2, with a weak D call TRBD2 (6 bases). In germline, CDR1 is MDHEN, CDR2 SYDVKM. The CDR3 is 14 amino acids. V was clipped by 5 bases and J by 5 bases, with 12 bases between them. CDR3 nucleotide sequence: TGTGCCAGCAGTCTAACGGGGGTTACCGGGGAGCTGTTTTTT. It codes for CASSLTGVTGELFF.

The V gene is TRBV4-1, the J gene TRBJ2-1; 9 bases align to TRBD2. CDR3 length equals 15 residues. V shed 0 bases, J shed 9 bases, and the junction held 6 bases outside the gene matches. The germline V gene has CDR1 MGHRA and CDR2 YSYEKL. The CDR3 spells CASSQDTSGRTEQFF. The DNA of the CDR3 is TGCGCCAGCAGCCAAGATACGAGCGGGAGGACTGAGCAGTTCTTC.

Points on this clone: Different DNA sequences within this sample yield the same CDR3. CDR3 in DNA: TGTGCCAGCAGTGGACTAGCGGGAGGGTACGAGCAGTACTTC. Its translation is CASSGLAGGYEQYF. The chain has TRBV2 and TRBJ2-7; 14 positions match TRBD2. This CDR3 spans 14 amino acids. The V and J ends lost 4 bases and 4 bases, in that order; junction bases with no gene match: 0. CDR1 and CDR2 from the germline V gene are SNHLY and FYNNEI.

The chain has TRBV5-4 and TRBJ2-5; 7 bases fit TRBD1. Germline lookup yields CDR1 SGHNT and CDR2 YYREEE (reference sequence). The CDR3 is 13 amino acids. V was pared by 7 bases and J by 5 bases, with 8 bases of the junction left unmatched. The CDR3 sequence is CASAIQGLETQYF. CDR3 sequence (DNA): TGTGCCAGCGCGATACAGGGGTTGGAGACCCAGTACTTC.

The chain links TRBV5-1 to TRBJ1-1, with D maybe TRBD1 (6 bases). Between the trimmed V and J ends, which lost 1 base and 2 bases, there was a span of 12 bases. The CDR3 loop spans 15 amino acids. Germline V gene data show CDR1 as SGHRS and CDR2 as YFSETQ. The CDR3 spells CASSLLRTENTEAFF. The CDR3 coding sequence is TGCGCCAGCAGCTTGTTAAGGACAGAAAACACTGAAGCTTTCTTT. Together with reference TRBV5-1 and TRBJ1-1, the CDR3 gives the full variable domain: KAGVTQTPRYLIKTRGQQVTLSCSPISGHRSVSWYQQTPGQGLQFLFEYFSETQRNKGNFPGRFSGRQFSNSRSEMNVSTLELGDSALYLCASSLLRTENTEAFFGQGTRLTVV.

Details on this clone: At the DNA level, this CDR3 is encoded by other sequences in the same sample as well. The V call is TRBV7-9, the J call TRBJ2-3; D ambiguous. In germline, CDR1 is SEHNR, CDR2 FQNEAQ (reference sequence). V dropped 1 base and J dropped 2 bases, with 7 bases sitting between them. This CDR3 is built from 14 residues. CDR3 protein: CASSLEGLTDTQYF. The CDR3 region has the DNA TGTGCCAGCAGCTTAGAAGGCCTCACAGATACGCAGTATTTT.

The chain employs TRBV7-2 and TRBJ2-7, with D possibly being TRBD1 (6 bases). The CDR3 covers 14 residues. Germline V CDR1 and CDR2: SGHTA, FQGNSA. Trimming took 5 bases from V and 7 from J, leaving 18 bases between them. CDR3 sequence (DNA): TGTGCCAGCAGCGCCTCCGGGACACTTTATGAGCAGTACTTC. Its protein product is CASSASGTLYEQYF.

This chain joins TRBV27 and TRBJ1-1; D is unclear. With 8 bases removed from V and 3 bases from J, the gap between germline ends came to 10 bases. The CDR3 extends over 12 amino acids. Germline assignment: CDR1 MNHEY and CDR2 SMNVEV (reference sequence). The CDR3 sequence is CASRFSHTEAFF. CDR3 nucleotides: TGTGCCAGCCGATTTTCGCACACTGAAGCTTTCTTT.

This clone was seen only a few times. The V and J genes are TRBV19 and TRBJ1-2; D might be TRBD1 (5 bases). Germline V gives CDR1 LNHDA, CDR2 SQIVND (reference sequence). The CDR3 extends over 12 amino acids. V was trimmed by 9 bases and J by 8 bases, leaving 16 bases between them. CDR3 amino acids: CASGDRVWGYTF. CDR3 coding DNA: TGTGCCAGCGGGGACCGAGTGTGGGGCTACACCTTC.

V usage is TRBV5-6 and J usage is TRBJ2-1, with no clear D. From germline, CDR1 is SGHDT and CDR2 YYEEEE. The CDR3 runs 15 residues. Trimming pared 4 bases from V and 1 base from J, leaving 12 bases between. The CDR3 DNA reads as TGTGCCAGCAGCCACGGGCAGAGGTCCTACAATGAGCAGTTCTTC. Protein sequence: CASSHGQRSYNEQFF.

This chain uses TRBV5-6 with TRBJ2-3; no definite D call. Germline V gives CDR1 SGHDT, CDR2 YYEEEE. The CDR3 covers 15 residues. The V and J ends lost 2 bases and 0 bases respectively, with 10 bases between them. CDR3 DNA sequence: TGTGCCAGCAGCTTTAAGGGTACTAGCACAGATACGCAGTATTTT. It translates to CASSFKGTSTDTQYF.